These T cell receptor beta chains were read from a single sample in a study of beta chain features in type 1 diabetes. Sequencing used immunoSEQ multiplex PCR; TCRdb keeps in-frame clones, though not all of them. The repertoire includes about 370,000 clones, over 9% of them detected once, and about 0.63% sits in the top ten. The source material was central memory CD4+ T cells from blood. These TCRs come from a man aged 25-45 years with type 1 diabetes. Each CDR3 is given with its conserved first and last residue. A D gene is named only where the DNA matches it firmly. A row's size may be missing; if present it is once, few, many or a size class.

size: few; V: TRBV7-2; length: 14; J: TRBJ2-2; D: .; DNA: TGTGCCAGCAGCTCCCTCCAGGGCACCGGGGAGCTGTTTTTT; CDR3: CASSSLQGTGELFF
size: .; V: TRBV14; length: 16; J: TRBJ2-5; D: TRBD2; DNA: TGTGCCAGCAGCCAAGGAAATAGCGGGGTCCAAGAGACCCAGTACTTC; CDR3: CASSQGNSGVQETQYF
size: many; V: TRBV14; length: 13; J: TRBJ2-1; D: .; DNA: TGTGCCAGCAGCCAAAACAGCTACAATGAGCAGTTCTTC; CDR3: CASSQNSYNEQFF
size: .; V: TRBV5-1; length: 14; J: TRBJ1-3; D: TRBD1; DNA: TGCGCCAGCGGAGAGACAGGGGAGGCGGACACCATATATTTT; CDR3: CASGETGEADTIYF
size: few; V: TRBV18; length: 17; J: TRBJ1-2; D: TRBD1; DNA: TGTGCCAGCTCACCAGGGACAGGGGGCGGCCTGAGGGATGGCTACACCTTC; CDR3: CASSPGTGGGLRDGYTF
size: .; V: TRBV28; length: 17; J: TRBJ1-6; D: TRBD1; DNA: TGTGCCAGCTTCCCGGGACAGGGAATAGGGTATAATTCACCCCTCCACTTT; CDR3: CASFPGQGIGYNSPLHF
size: many; V: TRBV10-3; length: 13; J: TRBJ1-5; D: .; DNA: TGTGCCATCAGTGTTGGCAACAATCAGCCCCAGCATTTT; CDR3: CAISVGNNQPQHF
size: few; V: TRBV5-1; length: 14; J: TRBJ2-2; D: .; DNA: TGCGCCAGCAGCGGGGATGGAGGGACCGGGGAGCTGTTTTTT; CDR3: CASSGDGGTGELFF
size: .; V: TRBV13; length: 14; J: TRBJ2-2; D: .; DNA: TGTGCCAGCAGCCGACGGGTGGAGGTCGGGGAGCTGTTTTTT; CDR3: CASSRRVEVGELFF
size: .; V: TRBV9; length: 15; J: TRBJ2-3; D: TRBD2; DNA: TGTGCCAGCGGAGCGGGAGCTACGTACACAGATACGCAGTATTTT; CDR3: CASGAGATYTDTQYF
size: few; V: TRBV18; length: 16; J: TRBJ2-7; D: TRBD2; DNA: TGTGCCAGCTCACCTACTAGCGGGAGGGCCCCAGGCGAGCAGTACTTC; CDR3: CASSPTSGRAPGEQYF
size: few; V: TRBV4-1; length: 16; J: TRBJ1-3; D: .; DNA: TGCGCCAGCAGCCAGCCGGATGAGGGCCCTGGAAACACCATATATTTT; CDR3: CASSQPDEGPGNTIYF
size: few; V: TRBV28; length: 14; J: TRBJ2-5; D: TRBD1; DNA: TGTGCCAGCAGGCGGGACAGGGGGCCAGAGACCCAGTACTTC; CDR3: CASRRDRGPETQYF